This T cell receptor (beta chain) comes out of a study of T cell repertoires in cytomegalovirus infection. As for the study in general: Alongside well-studied HLA-B-restricted CMV epitopes, recently identified HLA-C-restricted CMV epitopes were also used.

Comments on this clonotype: Its target is unknown.

One entry per CDR3 protein results from TCRdb running MiXCR on the reads. The profile shows under 200,000 distinct CDR3 sequences, roughly 22% of them singletons. The source was CD8+ T cells from cultured PBMCs, collected from culture after CMV antigen stimulation. The TCR sequence derives from a human donor in good health (CMV status not recorded). Some clones in this sample may be carry-over from other donors' samples.

The chain's CDR3 is CASSFEQGYGYTF. Written as DNA, the CDR3 is TGTGCCAGCAGCTTCGAACAGGGGTATGGCTACACCTTC. This chain connects TRBV11-1 to TRBJ1-2, with TRBD1 identical over 7 bases. The germline V gene has CDR1 SGHAT and CDR2 FQDESV (reference sequence). CDR3 length: 13 residues. V gave up 3 bases and J gave up 5 bases; unmatched junction bases: 3.